What follows are 8 T cell receptor beta chains derived from one specimen sequenced in a study of post-analysis software for immune sequencing data. These receptors lack a known antigen. General observations from the study: Roughly 5 TRBV segments, including TRBV5-6, TRBV5-1 and TRBV20-1, were more frequent in patients than controls.

Built from TCR beta cDNA, the libraries had unique molecular identifiers in them. Each CDR3 protein is one row after TCRdb ran MiXCR on the PCR reads. The table includes 750,000 to 950,000 distinct CDR3 sequences, roughly 50% detected once. Input material: blood. The source is a girl under 18 with multiple sclerosis.

This rearrangement joins TRBV7-9 to TRBJ2-1, with D possibly TRBD1 on 7 matching bases. The V gene lost 4 bases and the J gene lost 3 bases, with 16 bases spanning the gap. From germline, CDR1 is SEHNR and CDR2 FQNEAQ (reference sequence). This CDR3 is 16 amino acids long. Written as DNA, the CDR3 is TGTGCCAGCAGCTCCCGACAGGGCGGGATCTACAATGAGCAGTTCTTC. It translates to CASSSRQGGIYNEQFF.

The chain uses TRBV20-1 and TRBJ2-7; the D is unclear. The V end lost 0 bases, the J end lost 3 bases, and 15 bases lay between the germline ends. Germline V lookup: CDR1 DFQATT, CDR2 SNEGSKA (reference sequence). There are 15 residues in the CDR3. CDR3 amino acids: CSARDTSSGSYEQYF. The CDR3 DNA reads as TGCAGTGCTAGAGACACGAGTAGTGGAAGCTACGAGCAGTACTTC.

The rearrangement uses TRBV29-1 and TRBJ2-7; 8 nucleotides agree with TRBD1. The junction had 6 bases not matched to a gene; V was cut back by 6 bases and J by 2 bases. CDR3 length equals 13 residues. Germline CDR1 reads SQVTM; CDR2 reads ANQGSEA. CDR3 loop: CSVKTGEAYEQYF. CDR3 nucleotides: TGCAGCGTCAAGACAGGGGAAGCCTACGAGCAGTACTTC.

This rearrangement joins TRBV5-1 to TRBJ1-1; the D is unclear. The CDR3 spans 15 residues. Trimming shortened V by 4 bases and J by 0 bases, and 13 bases separated the two germline ends. Germline V gene lookup returns CDR1 SGHRS and CDR2 YFSETQ. CDR3 protein: CASSPGSRMNTEAFF. Written as DNA, the CDR3 is TGCGCCAGCAGCCCGGGGAGCCGCATGAACACTGAAGCTTTCTTT.

This chain's CDR3 is CSARDLAGGITDTQYF. As DNA, the CDR3 is TGCAGTGCTAGAGATCTAGCGGGGGGGATCACAGATACGCAGTATTTT. The chain employs TRBV20-1 and TRBJ2-3; 12 nucleotides agree with TRBD2. V lost 0 bases and J lost 2; bases outside the gene matches: 3. The length of the CDR3 is 16 residues. Germline values: CDR1 DFQATT, CDR2 SNEGSKA (reference sequence).

This clonotype was detected once. This chain uses TRBV3-1 with TRBJ2-3; D might be TRBD1 or TRBD2, each matching 5 bases. The ends were cut back, 4 bases at V and 3 bases at J, with 14 bases in the middle. Per the germline V gene, CDR1 is LGHDT and CDR2 is YNNKEL (reference sequence). This CDR3 region has 15 residues. Written as DNA, the CDR3 is TGTGCCAGCAGCCGCCGTGGGGGAAGAACAGATACGCAGTATTTT. It translates to CASSRRGGRTDTQYF.

The table lists this clonotype with a count of one. This chain uses TRBV12-3 or TRBV12-4 with TRBJ1-5; maybe TRBD1 (6 bases). The CDR3 contains 15 residues. Deletions cut 2 bases from V and 7 bases from J, with 15 bases between. The CDR3 reads CASSLSSGQKQPQHF. Here the CDR3 DNA reads TGTGCCAGCAGTTTATCCTCTGGACAGAAACAGCCCCAGCATTTT.

This sequence joins TRBV9 and TRBJ2-3, with 8 positions matching TRBD2. The CDR3 has 15 residues. Germline assignment: CDR1 SGDLS and CDR2 YYNGEE. The J segment lost 1 base and the V segment lost 7 bases, leaving 8 bases of the junction unmatched. CDR3 protein: CASSEWGLGTDTQYF. The DNA of the CDR3 is TGTGCCAGCTCAGAATGGGGACTAGGCACAGATACGCAGTATTTT.